Listed here are 26 T cell receptor beta chains from one sample, sequenced in a study of blood T cell repertoires in COVID-19. Measured with immunoSEQ multiplex PCR; TCRdb has only the in-frame clones, and not every one. The table has over 130,000 clones, approximately 80% seen once. The source material was PBMCs or T cells enriched from blood (not recorded which). These receptors came from a young woman who had been exposed to COVID-19.

The gene calls are TRBV2 and TRBJ2-7, with TRBD1 identical over 8 bases. CDR3 length: 14 residues. CDR1 is SNHLY, CDR2 FYNNEI, per germline. The J segment lost 4 bases and the V segment lost 4 bases, leaving 6 bases of the junction unmatched. DNA for the CDR3: TGTGCCAGCAGTGCCCGGGACAGGCTTTACGAGCAGTACTTC. Protein product: CASSARDRLYEQYF. Using reference TRBV2 and TRBJ2-7 for the parts outside the CDR3, the full variable domain is EPEVTQTPSHQVTQMGQEVILRCVPISNHLYFYWYRQILGQKVEFLVSFYNNEISEKSEIFDDQFSVERPDGSNFTLKIRSTKLEDSAMYFCASSARDRLYEQYFGPGTRLTVT.

The gene calls are TRBV29-1 and TRBJ2-1; the match to TRBD2 covers 13 bases. The germline gives CDR1 SQVTM, CDR2 ANQGSEA. The trim removed 7 bases at V and 6 bases at J, leaving 15 bases unmatched. The CDR3 spans 17 residues. CDR3 nucleotides: TGCAGCGCCTCCCCCCCCTGGACTAGCGGGAGACCCAATGAGCAGTTCTTC. Translating gives CSASPPWTSGRPNEQFF.

The chain combines TRBV9 with TRBJ1-2; D gene uncertain. Germline V gene data show CDR1 as SGDLS and CDR2 as YYNGEE. V was clipped by 4 bases and J by 4 bases, with 20 bases between them. The CDR3 spans 16 residues. The CDR3 loop reads CASSLGGAADGYGYTF. The CDR3 DNA sequence: TGTGCCAGCAGCCTAGGAGGTGCGGCTGACGGCTATGGCTACACCTTC. Supplemented by reference TRBV9 and TRBJ1-2, the full variable domain reads DSGVTQTPKHLITATGQRVTLRCSPRSGDLSVYWYQQSLDQGLQFLIQYYNGEERAKGNILERFSAQQFPDLHSELNLSSLELGDSALYFCASSLGGAADGYGYTFGSGTRLTVV.

This chain joins TRBV7-3 and TRBJ2-3; tentatively, D is TRBD2 (6 bases). Germline CDR1 and CDR2: SGHTA and FQGTGA. V was pared by 2 bases and J by 0 bases, with 6 bases between. The CDR3 totals 14 residues. CDR3 bases: TGTGCCAGCAGCTTAGGGAGGAGCACAGATACGCAGTATTTT. Its translation: CASSLGRSTDTQYF.

This clone occurred a few times. V usage is TRBV24-1 and J usage is TRBJ1-2; 7 bases are a match to TRBD1. The germline gives CDR1 KGHDR, CDR2 SFDVKD. V shed 3 bases and J 3 bases; nucleotides not matched to a gene: 6. This CDR3 contains 15 residues. This chain's CDR3 is CATSDGQVGYYGYTF. In nucleotides, the CDR3 is TGTGCCACCAGTGATGGACAGGTGGGGTACTATGGCTACACCTTC.

The rearrangement uses TRBV19 and TRBJ2-2; 8 bases fit TRBD1. This CDR3 spans 12 amino acids. After removal of 4 bases from V and 14 bases from J, the junction contained 6 bases not matched to a gene. Germline V gene lookup returns CDR1 LNHDA and CDR2 SQIVND (reference sequence). The CDR3 DNA follows: TGTGCCAGTAGTACCAGACAGGGGATCCTGTTTTTT. This codes for CASSTRQGILFF.

The chain couples TRBV5-1 to TRBJ1-4, with 10 bases lining up with TRBD1. The CDR3 is made up of 14 amino acids. With 0 bases clipped from V and 11 bases from J, the junction kept 4 bases outside the gene matches. Germline loops: CDR1 SGHRS, CDR2 YFSETQ. CDR3 sequence reads: CASSLGQGASKLFF. As DNA, the CDR3 is TGCGCCAGCAGCTTGGGACAGGGGGCGAGCAAACTGTTTTTT.

This clone came up a few times. The J gene is TRBJ2-1, the V gene TRBV5-1; 7 nucleotides line up with TRBD2. The CDR3 contains 14 residues. J gave up 4 bases and V 4 bases, and 5 bases lay outside the gene matches. In germline, CDR1 is SGHRS, CDR2 YFSETQ. CDR3 amino acids: CASSLRLAYNEQFF. The CDR3 region has the DNA TGCGCCAGCAGCCTCCGACTAGCATACAATGAGCAGTTCTTC.

The rearrangement links TRBV30 to TRBJ1-6; tentatively, D is TRBD1 (5 bases). CDR1 is GTSNPN and CDR2 is SVGIG in the germline V gene (reference sequence). This CDR3 contains 15 residues. Trimming pared 1 base from V and 10 bases from J, leaving 17 bases between. In DNA form, the CDR3 reads TGTGCCTGGAGTGCCTCGGGCGGGGGTTGGTCACCCCTCCACTTT. Its translation is CAWSASGGGWSPLHF.

The V gene is TRBV7-8, the J gene TRBJ2-5, with 10 nucleotides matching TRBD2. This CDR3 is 14 amino acids long. Losses at the gene ends were 6 bases for V and 4 bases for J; bases not matched to a gene: 5. The V gene's germline CDR1 is SGHVS and CDR2 FQNEAQ. CDR3 DNA: TGTGCCAGCAGAATAGCGGGAGGAGGAGAGACCCAGTACTTC. This sequence encodes CASRIAGGGETQYF.

The chain couples TRBV12-3 or TRBV12-4 to TRBJ1-4; D gene uncertain. Trimming cost V 2 bases and J 9 bases, with 7 bases left between them. The CDR3 length is 12 residues. The CDR3 is CASSLPLQKLFF. In nucleotides, the CDR3 is TGTGCCAGCAGTTTACCTCTCCAAAAACTGTTTTTT.

The rearrangement links TRBV18 to TRBJ1-2, with D perhaps TRBD1 (5 bases). Germline loops: CDR1 KGHSH, CDR2 LQKENI. V shed 0 bases and J shed 8 bases, with 10 bases lying between them. The CDR3 sequence is 13 residues long. CDR3 amino acids: CASSPPNGAGYTF. The CDR3 DNA reads as TGTGCCAGCTCACCACCAAATGGGGCGGGCTACACCTTC.

CDR3 bases: TGTGCCAGCAGCCAAGACAGGGACAGGGGAGACACCATATATTTT. It is translated as CASSQDRDRGDTIYF. V is TRBV4-2 and J is TRBJ1-3, with 10 bases that match TRBD1. Germline assignment: CDR1 LGHNA and CDR2 YNFKEQ. The trim removed 0 bases at V and 8 bases at J, leaving 4 bases unmatched. This CDR3 has 15 amino acids.

J is TRBJ2-1 and V is TRBV27, with D uncertain. This CDR3 spans 11 amino acids. Germline-derived CDR1 and CDR2 are MNHEY and SMNVEV (reference sequence). The ends were cut back, 4 bases at V and 8 bases at J, with 6 bases in the middle. The CDR3 nucleotides read TGTGCCAGCAGTTACGGAGATGAGCAGTTCTTC. Translation gives CASSYGDEQFF.

This clone was detected a few times. The chain links TRBV7-6 to TRBJ2-7; 14 bases match TRBD2. Looked up from germline, CDR1 is SGHVS and CDR2 is FNYEAQ. This CDR3 has 18 residues. The trim removed 6 bases at V and 2 bases at J, leaving 12 bases unmatched. This CDR3 reads CASSQDGLAGGRTYEQYF. DNA of the CDR3: TGTGCCAGCAGTCAAGACGGACTAGCGGGAGGCCGCACCTACGAGCAGTACTTC.

V is TRBV25-1 and J is TRBJ1-4, with D maybe TRBD1 (5 bases). CDR1 and CDR2 (germline): MGHDK, SYGVNS. Deletions cut 6 bases from V and 5 bases from J, with 7 bases between. CDR3 length: 12 amino acids. Here the CDR3 reads CASSAGNEKLFF. The DNA of the CDR3 is TGTGCCAGCAGCGCAGGGAATGAAAAACTGTTTTTT.

The genes are TRBV27 and TRBJ2-1; 9 bases line up with TRBD2. CDR3 length: 13 amino acids. Per the germline V gene, CDR1 is MNHEY and CDR2 is SMNVEV (reference sequence). V lost 4 bases to trimming and J lost 8 bases; unmatched junction nucleotides: 3. The CDR3 protein is CASSSGTSYEQFF. The DNA of the CDR3 is TGTGCCAGCAGTTCCGGGACTAGCTATGAGCAGTTCTTC.

V is TRBV9 and J is TRBJ1-3; D is uncertain. The CDR3 is made up of 13 amino acids. The germline gives CDR1 SGDLS, CDR2 YYNGEE. Between the trimmed V and J ends, which lost 0 bases and 4 bases, there was a span of 5 bases. The CDR3 reads CASSVDTGNTIYF. As DNA, the CDR3 is TGTGCCAGCAGCGTAGACACCGGAAACACCATATATTTT. Filled out from reference TRBV9 and TRBJ1-3, the complete variable domain reads DSGVTQTPKHLITATGQRVTLRCSPRSGDLSVYWYQQSLDQGLQFLIQYYNGEERAKGNILERFSAQQFPDLHSELNLSSLELGDSALYFCASSVDTGNTIYFGEGSWLTVV.

V is TRBV3-1 (or the pseudogene TRBV3-2) and J is TRBJ1-1, with a weak D call TRBD1 (5 bases). This CDR3 is built from 12 residues. CDR1 and CDR2 from the germline V gene are LGHDT and YNNKEL (reference sequence). The ends were cut back, 4 bases at V and 5 bases at J, with 8 bases in the middle. CDR3 amino acids: CASSRGVTEAFF. The CDR3 nucleotides are TGTGCCAGCAGCCGGGGGGTTACTGAAGCTTTCTTT.

This rearrangement joins TRBV28 to TRBJ1-5, with D possibly TRBD1 on 5 matching bases. The V gene's germline CDR1 is MDHEN and CDR2 SYDVKM. The V gene lost 3 bases and the J gene lost 2 bases, with 11 bases spanning the gap. The CDR3 has 15 amino acids. DNA for the CDR3: TGTGCCAGCAGTTTGCCTCAGGGCGGCAATCAGCCCCAGCATTTT. Protein sequence: CASSLPQGGNQPQHF.

This clone came up a few times. The genes are TRBV5-1 and TRBJ2-3; 7 bases are a match to TRBD2. The CDR3 has 16 residues. Germline V gives CDR1 SGHRS, CDR2 YFSETQ. V trimming: 4 bases; J trimming: 2 bases; junction bases outside the gene matches: 10. The CDR3 sequence is CASSPRLAENTDTQYF. CDR3 bases: TGCGCCAGCAGCCCAAGACTAGCAGAGAACACAGATACGCAGTATTTT.

This chain joins TRBV7-3 and TRBJ2-3; D is ambiguous. The CDR3 length is 13 residues. Trimming removed 5 bases at V and 7 bases at J, with 13 bases between. Germline CDR1 is SGHTA and CDR2 is FQGTGA. CDR3 in amino acids: CASSRMMGYTQYF. CDR3 in DNA: TGTGCCAGCAGCCGGATGATGGGCTATACGCAGTATTTT.

The chain has TRBV12-3 or TRBV12-4 and TRBJ2-1; maybe TRBD1 (5 bases). Trimming shortened V by 7 bases and J by 13 bases, and 20 bases separated the two germline ends. The CDR3 loop spans 13 amino acids. The CDR3 sequence: CASKENRSGRQFF. In nucleotides, the CDR3 is TGTGCCAGCAAAGAGAACAGGTCAGGGCGACAGTTCTTC.

Of note for this clone: The sample contains more than one DNA sequence encoding this CDR3. The chain joins TRBV28 to TRBJ1-5, with 9 nucleotides matching TRBD1. CDR3 length equals 14 residues. V lost 4 bases to trimming and J lost 4 bases; unmatched junction nucleotides: 2. The V gene's germline CDR1 is MDHEN and CDR2 SYDVKM. The CDR3, as DNA: TGTGCCAGCAGTTCTGGACAGGGGAATCAGCCCCAGCATTTT. Translating gives CASSSGQGNQPQHF.

The V gene is TRBV29-1, the J gene TRBJ2-7; TRBD2 might be the D (6 bases). The CDR3 length is 13 residues. Trimming removed 3 bases from V and 4 bases from J, with 13 bases in between. Germline values: CDR1 SQVTM, CDR2 ANQGSEA. The CDR3 is CSVDSGTSYEQYF. Written as DNA, the CDR3 is TGCAGCGTTGATAGTGGGACTTCGTACGAGCAGTACTTC.

The rearrangement links TRBV6-5 to TRBJ2-2; possible D gene TRBD1, 5 bases. The CDR3 sequence is 13 residues long. In germline, CDR1 is MNHEY, CDR2 SVGAGI. Trimming took off 6 bases at V and 4 bases at J, with 9 bases between the two ends. CDR3 DNA: TGTGCCAGCAGACCTCAGGGCACCGGGGAGCTGTTTTTT. It codes for CASRPQGTGELFF.